Here is one TCR beta chain with its context. V lost 4 bases to trimming and J lost 3 bases; unmatched junction nucleotides: 12. The CDR3 is 17 amino acids. Germline V CDR1 and CDR2: LNHNV, YYDKDF (reference sequence). Original handling: Amplifying reference gene primers gave estimates of nucleated cell counts. TCRdb keeps only in-frame clones here, not all; method: immunoSEQ multiplex PCR. V, J and clone size derive from that table, while D and trimming were established from the DNA sequence. The sample lists approximately 300,000 clones, around four fifths seen once, with around 4.1% in the top ten. This specimen belongs to a study of blood T cell repertoires in COVID-19. Study-wide context: The United States, Italy and Spain provided the acute and convalescent COVID-19 samples. Sources were T cells, B-cell-depleted T cells, or PBMCs; the material itself was cDNA or gDNA.

This chain links TRBV15 with TRBJ1-5, with 7 bases identical to TRBD1. The sample taken for sequencing was peripheral blood. The source is a woman aged 45-59 years with active or convalescent COVID-19. CDR3 DNA sequence: TGTGCCACCAGCACACTAAACCCGGGACAGTTCAATCAGCCCCAGCATTTT. Protein product: CATSTLNPGQFNQPQHF. The entire variable domain, with the rest obtained from reference TRBV15 and TRBJ1-5, is as follows: DAMVIQNPRYQVTQFGKPVTLSCSQTLNHNVMYWYQQKSSQAPKLLFHYYDKDFNNEADTPDNFQSRRPNTSFCFLDIRSPGLGDTAMYLCATSTLNPGQFNQPQHFGDGTRLSIL.